The source of this T cell receptor beta chain is a study of T cells after somatic rescue of genetic block. This CDR3 is 13 amino acids long. V was clipped by 3 bases and J by 8 bases, with 14 bases between them. Germline V lookup: CDR1 SEHNR, CDR2 FQNEAQ (reference sequence). Profiling relied on immunoSEQ multiplex PCR, and the TCRdb table lists in-frame clones only, not all of them. The sample consists of roughly 7,000 clones, about 81% of them appearing once. Material for sequencing was peripheral blood mononuclear cells (PBMCs). The J gene is TRBJ2-7, the V gene TRBV7-9; no firm D call. The clonotype comes from a boy younger than 18. The CDR3 loop is CASSFPSNVKQYF. CDR3 sequence (DNA): TGTGCCAGCAGCTTCCCCTCGAATGTGAAGCAGTACTTC. The variable domain in full, with the rest retrieved from reference TRBV7-9 and TRBJ2-7, is DTGVSQNPRHKITKRGQNVTFRCDPISEHNRLYWYRQTLGQGPEFLTYFQNEAQLEKSRLLSDRFSAERPKGSFSTLEIQRTEQGDSAMYLCASSFPSNVKQYFGPGTRLTVT.